These T cell receptor beta chains were read from a single sample in a study of beta chain bispecific antibodies for T cell cancers. Via MiXCR, TCRdb re-called the 5' RACE reads, giving one row per CDR3 protein. This table holds 8,000 to 9,000 distinct CDR3 sequences, 2% to 2.5% found once. These TCRs' antigens remain unknown. The material sequenced was T cells from a healthy donor cultured with Jurkat leukemia cells, taken from a culture containing an anti-CD19 bispecific antibody. The receptors derive from a human donor in good health. Some clones in this sample may be carry-over from other donors' samples. CDR3s include the opening cysteine and the closing phenylalanine or tryptophan. D genes are given only for firm matches. Some rows have no size entry. The others give once, few or many, or a class for an expanded clone.

CASSPTVMNTEAFF,TGCGCCAGCAGCCCGACAGTAATGAACACTGAAGCTTTCTTT,many,TRBJ1-1,TRBV5-1,14,-
CASSTPDGQNYGYTF,TGTGCCAGTAGTACCCCCGACGGACAAAACTATGGCTACACCTTC,many,TRBJ1-2,TRBV19,15,-
CASSRAQGKNTEAFF,TGTGCCAGCAGCCGAGCCCAGGGGAAAAACACTGAAGCTTTCTTT,many,TRBJ1-1,TRBV3-1,15,-
CASSIGQGHYNEQFF,TGTGCCAGTAGTATTGGTCAGGGGCACTACAATGAGCAGTTCTTC,many,TRBJ2-1,TRBV19,15,-
CASSLNLLTEAFF,TGTGCCAGCAGTTTAAATCTGCTCACTGAAGCTTTCTTT,many,TRBJ1-1,TRBV28,13,-
CASSERVTGDNEQFF,TGTGCCAGCAGTGAGCGAGTGACAGGCGACAATGAGCAGTTCTTC,many,TRBJ2-1,TRBV25-1,15,-
CAISEMEPGSNQPQHF,TGTGCCATCAGTGAGATGGAGCCTGGGAGCAATCAGCCCCAGCATTTT,many,TRBJ1-5,TRBV10-3,16,-
CASSQDFFGEAGPGETQYF,TGTGCCAGCAGCCAAGATTTTTTCGGGGAGGCGGGGCCGGGTGAGACCCAGTACTTC,many,TRBJ2-5,TRBV3-1,19,-
CASSPGRQKTQYF,TGTGCCAGCAGCCCGGGAAGACAGAAGACCCAGTACTTC,many,TRBJ2-5,TRBV7-9,13,-
CASRYSGGAKNTQYF,TGTGCCAGCAGATACAGCGGGGGGGCAAAAAATACGCAGTATTTT,medium-sized,TRBJ2-3,TRBV3-1,15,TRBD2
CASSFGHLSYEQYF,TGTGCCAGCAGTTTTGGACACCTCTCCTACGAGCAGTACTTC,many,TRBJ2-7,TRBV28,14,-
CASGVQGDTIYF,TGTGCCAGCGGAGTACAGGGGGACACCATATATTTT,many,TRBJ1-3,TRBV11-2,12,TRBD1
CASSSTLAEHQETQYF,TGTGCCAGCAGCTCAACACTAGCGGAGCACCAAGAGACCCAGTACTTC,many,TRBJ2-5,TRBV5-6,16,TRBD2
CSATKGTDTQYF,TGCAGTGCTACCAAGGGTACAGATACGCAGTATTTT,many,TRBJ2-3,TRBV20-1,12,-
CASSPESDFYGYTF,TGTGCCAGCTCACCGGAGTCGGACTTCTATGGCTACACCTTC,many,TRBJ1-2,TRBV18,14,-
CASTLNSGITGELFF,TGTGCCAGCACCCTCAACTCAGGGATCACCGGGGAGCTGTTTTTT,many,TRBJ2-2,TRBV28,15,-
CASRFSEINTEAFF,TGCGCCAGCAGGTTCTCCGAGATCAACACTGAAGCTTTCTTT,many,TRBJ1-1,TRBV5-1,14,-
CSARGEGGNTIYF,TGCAGTGCCAGGGGGGAAGGCGGAAACACCATATATTTT,many,TRBJ1-3,TRBV20-1,13,TRBD1
CASSLVGNEQYF,TGTGCCAGCAGTTTAGTGGGGAACGAGCAGTACTTC,many,TRBJ2-7,TRBV28,12,-
CASSLLGDGSETQYF,TGTGCCAGCAGCTTATTAGGGGACGGCTCCGAGACCCAGTACTTC,-,TRBJ2-5,TRBV11-2,15,-
CASHRFSSSTDTQYF,TGTGCCAGCCATCGGTTCTCTTCTAGCACAGATACGCAGTATTTT,many,TRBJ2-3,TRBV6-1,15,-
CASSLEGGPTPYEQYF,TGTGCCAGCAGCTTAGAGGGGGGCCCCACTCCCTACGAGCAGTACTTC,many,TRBJ2-7,TRBV7-9,16,-
CSARVGTVGNTIYF,TGCAGTGCTAGAGTTGGGACGGTGGGAAACACCATATATTTT,many,TRBJ1-3,TRBV20-1,14,-
CASSHPGHDSETQYF,TGTGCCAGCAGCCACCCGGGACATGATTCGGAGACCCAGTACTTC,many,TRBJ2-5,TRBV3-1,15,-
CSVLQGMSSYNEQFF,TGCAGCGTTCTACAGGGGATGAGCTCCTACAATGAGCAGTTCTTC,many,TRBJ2-1,TRBV29-1,15,TRBD1
CASSNRHPGYYEQYF,TGTGCCAGTAGTAACCGCCATCCGGGTTATTACGAGCAGTACTTC,many,TRBJ2-7,TRBV19,15,-
CASSLLGGRNTEAFF,TGTGCCAGCAGCTTGCTGGGGGGCAGGAACACTGAAGCTTTCTTT,many,TRBJ1-1,TRBV5-6,15,-
CASSPPGPTEEADTQYF,TGTGCCAGCTCACCTCCGGGACCAACGGAAGAGGCAGATACGCAGTATTTT,many,TRBJ2-3,TRBV18,17,-
CSAHSRLEQYF,TGCAGTGCTCACTCCCGTTTGGAGCAGTACTTC,many,TRBJ2-7,TRBV20-1,11,-
CASSLSGGSGANVLTF,TGCGCCAGCAGCTTATCAGGGGGTAGTGGGGCCAACGTCCTGACTTTC,many,TRBJ2-6,TRBV5-1,16,TRBD1
CASSLADLRDYNEQFF,TGTGCCAGCAGCTTGGCCGATCTCCGGGATTATAATGAGCAGTTCTTC,many,TRBJ2-1,TRBV5-5,16,-
CASKFSDGLYGYTF,TGTGCCAGCAAATTCTCGGACGGACTATATGGCTACACCTTC,many,TRBJ1-2,TRBV6-5,14,-
CSARDFGGAGGPRSYNEQFF,TGCAGTGCTAGAGATTTCGGCGGAGCGGGGGGGCCCCGGTCCTACAATGAGCAGTTCTTC,many,TRBJ2-1,TRBV20-1,20,TRBD2
CSVVGTSGAMMGNEQFF,TGCAGCGTTGTAGGTACTAGCGGGGCGATGATGGGGAATGAGCAGTTCTTC,many,TRBJ2-1,TRBV29-1,17,TRBD2
CASSILGYGEQFF,TGTGCCAGTAGTATTCTGGGATATGGTGAGCAGTTCTTC,-,TRBJ2-1,TRBV19,13,-
CASSLAQMRNTEAFF,TGCGCCAGCAGCCTCGCCCAAATGAGGAACACTGAAGCTTTCTTT,many,TRBJ1-1,TRBV5-1,15,-
CASSLQGDEQYF,TGTGCCAGCAGTTTACAGGGGGACGAGCAGTACTTC,many,TRBJ2-7,TRBV28,12,TRBD1